Each of the 22 T cell receptor beta chains below was sequenced from the same sample in a study of T cell responses to AZD1222 COVID-19 vaccine. TCRdb's copy holds only in-frame clones and misses some; the assay was immunoSEQ multiplex PCR. In the table there are 90,000 to 130,000 clones, just under 95% of which are singletons. The sequencing used peripheral blood, collected 28 days after the second AZD1222 dose. The receptors originated from an adult who received the AZD1222 COVID-19 vaccine.

This rearrangement joins TRBV3-1 (or the pseudogene TRBV3-2) to TRBJ1-3; no definite D call. The germline V gene has CDR1 LGHDT and CDR2 YNNKEL (reference sequence). This CDR3 is 16 amino acids long. V was clipped by 4 bases and J by 0 bases, with 13 bases between them. CDR3 nucleotide sequence: TGTGCCAGCAGCCCCGGGTCCGCCCGCTCTGGAAACACCATATATTTT. Translation gives CASSPGSARSGNTIYF.

The chain links TRBV4-1 to TRBJ1-5; possible D gene TRBD1, 6 bases. Trimming removed 0 bases from V and 0 bases from J, with 9 bases in between. The CDR3 has 16 residues. The germline V gene encodes CDR1 MGHRA and CDR2 YSYEKL. DNA of the CDR3: TGCGCCAGCAGCCAAGATCCAGGGGCTAGCAATCAGCCCCAGCATTTT. Translation: CASSQDPGASNQPQHF.

This chain links TRBV7-2 with TRBJ2-3; no reliable D call. The CDR3 length is 13 residues. Trimming cost V 3 bases and J 8 bases, with 12 bases left between them. CDR1 and CDR2 from the germline V gene are SGHTA and FQGNSA. CDR3 region: CASSLRGGSTQYF. The CDR3 DNA sequence: TGTGCCAGCAGCTTGCGAGGCGGAAGTACGCAGTATTTT.

This chain joins TRBV18 and TRBJ1-1, with no clear D. Deletions cut 3 bases from V and 3 bases from J, with 8 bases between. The germline V gene encodes CDR1 KGHSH and CDR2 LQKENI. CDR3 length: 13 residues. CDR3 DNA: TGTGCCAGCTCACCCGAGTCTTACACTGAAGCTTTCTTT. Translated: CASSPESYTEAFF.

The chain links TRBV29-1 to TRBJ2-2; 8 bases match TRBD1. The CDR3 runs to 15 residues. Per germline, CDR1 SQVTM and CDR2 ANQGSEA. V lost 1 base and J lost 3; bases outside the gene matches: 4. CDR3 sequence reads: CSVEGQGAYTGELFF. The CDR3 DNA reads as TGCAGCGTTGAAGGGCAGGGGGCCTACACCGGGGAGCTGTTTTTT.

The gene calls are TRBV4-1 and TRBJ2-7, with D maybe TRBD1 (5 bases). Between the trimmed V and J ends, which lost 4 bases and 3 bases, there was a span of 16 bases. CDR3 length equals 15 residues. CDR1 is MGHRA, CDR2 YSYEKL, per germline. In DNA, the CDR3 is TGCGCCAGCAGCCTCACAACAGGCCAGGACTACGAGCAGTACTTC. Its translation: CASSLTTGQDYEQYF.

The rearrangement links TRBV5-6 to TRBJ1-2; D remains ambiguous. Trimming removed 6 bases from V and 0 bases from J, with 12 bases in between. The CDR3 consists of 14 residues. CDR1 is SGHDT, CDR2 YYEEEE, per germline. CDR3 sequence: CASKRRVANYGYTF. Here the CDR3 DNA reads TGTGCCAGCAAAAGAAGGGTAGCTAACTATGGCTACACCTTC.

The rearrangement links TRBV24-1 to TRBJ2-3; D is possibly TRBD1 (5 bases). Germline V gene lookup returns CDR1 KGHDR and CDR2 SFDVKD. CDR3 length equals 14 residues. V was clipped by 3 bases and J by 5 bases, with 11 bases between them. This chain's CDR3 is CATSDAGNRDTQYF. The CDR3 nucleotides are TGTGCCACCAGTGATGCAGGGAACCGAGATACGCAGTATTTT.

The J gene is TRBJ1-2, the V gene TRBV6-5, with 7 bases matching TRBD1. V trimming: 5 bases; J trimming: 6 bases; junction bases outside the gene matches: 9. CDR1 MNHEY and CDR2 SVGAGI come from the germline V gene. The CDR3 covers 14 residues. This CDR3 reads CASSPWTGGDGYTF. CDR3 DNA sequence: TGTGCCAGCAGTCCTTGGACAGGAGGGGATGGCTACACCTTC.

The rearrangement links TRBV5-5 to TRBJ1-4; the D is unclear. Germline-derived CDR1 and CDR2 are SGHKS and YYEKEE (reference sequence). The CDR3 has 15 residues. V lost 1 base and J lost 6, with 13 bases in between. CDR3 DNA sequence: TGTGCCAGCAGCTTGTCGTGGCAGGAGTATGAAAAACTGTTTTTT. Encoded protein: CASSLSWQEYEKLFF.

The chain joins TRBV6-5 to TRBJ1-2; TRBD1 is a possible D gene (5 bases). Per the germline V gene, CDR1 is MNHEY and CDR2 is SVGAGI. The CDR3 extends over 15 amino acids. Trimming shortened V by 6 bases and J by 8 bases, and 22 bases separated the two germline ends. The CDR3 bases are TGTGCCAGCAGCCAATCGGGCGGGGCAGGGTACGGCTACACCTTC. Amino acids: CASSQSGGAGYGYTF.

CDR3 DNA sequence: TGTGCCAGCAGCCCGACGGGACTAGCTCGCAATGAGCAGTTCTTC. Residues: CASSPTGLARNEQFF. J is TRBJ2-1 and V is TRBV14; 9 bases line up with TRBD2. Trimming cost V 4 bases and J 6 bases; bases outside gene matches: 7. Germline CDR1 and CDR2: SGHDN and FVKESK. The CDR3 extends over 15 amino acids.

The rearrangement links TRBV30 to TRBJ2-5; 13 positions match TRBD2. Germline lookup yields CDR1 GTSNPN and CDR2 SVGIG (reference sequence). V was pared by 3 bases and J by 2 bases, with 3 bases of the junction left unmatched. The CDR3 covers 15 residues. Here the CDR3 reads CAWRTSGGLQETQYF. CDR3 in DNA: TGTGCCTGGAGGACTAGCGGGGGGTTACAAGAGACCCAGTACTTC.

V is TRBV5-4 and J is TRBJ1-1; D remains ambiguous. V was pared by 1 base and J by 1 base, with 5 bases between. There are 13 residues in the CDR3. Per the germline V gene, CDR1 is SGHNT and CDR2 is YYREEE (reference sequence). CDR3 sequence reads: CASSLPANTEAFF. The CDR3 coding sequence is TGTGCCAGCAGCTTGCCCGCGAACACTGAAGCTTTCTTT. Variable domain in full (rest from reference TRBV5-4 and TRBJ1-1): ETGVTQSPTHLIKTRGQQVTLRCSSQSGHNTVSWYQQALGQGPQFIFQYYREEENGRGNFPPRFSGLQFPNYSSELNVNALELDDSALYLCASSLPANTEAFFGQGTRLTVV.

The V and J genes are TRBV25-1 and TRBJ2-5, with D unresolved. The V end lost 7 bases, the J end lost 1 base, and 13 bases lay between the germline ends. This CDR3 is built from 14 residues. Germline CDR1 and CDR2: MGHDK and SYGVNS. In DNA, the CDR3 is TGTGCCAGCACCATGCACAGTGGCCAAGAGACCCAGTACTTC. Its protein product is CASTMHSGQETQYF. Looking up the rest from reference TRBV25-1 and TRBJ2-5 gives the full variable domain: EADIYQTPRYLVIGTGKKITLECSQTMGHDKMYWYQQDPGMELHLIHYSYGVNSTEKGDLSSESTVSRIRTEHFPLTLESARPSHTSQYLCASTMHSGQETQYFGPGTRLLVL.

This chain links TRBV2 with TRBJ2-5; a possible D gene is TRBD1 (5 bases). This CDR3 has 14 residues. Trimming shortened V by 4 bases and J by 1 base, and 10 bases separated the two germline ends. CDR1 and CDR2 from the germline V gene are SNHLY and FYNNEI. CDR3 bases: TGTGCCAGCAGTGCAGGGCCCAGCCAAGAGACCCAGTACTTC. It translates to CASSAGPSQETQYF.

The chain carries TRBV27 and TRBJ1-2; 7 bases fit TRBD1. Germline V gene sequence: CDR1 MNHEY, CDR2 SMNVEV (reference sequence). The CDR3 extends over 16 amino acids. J gave up 4 bases and V 5 bases, and 13 bases lay outside the gene matches. The CDR3 nucleotides read TGTGCCAGCAGTGACAGGGAACTTACCGTCCCCTATGGCTACACCTTC. It codes for CASSDRELTVPYGYTF.

This chain connects TRBV27 to TRBJ2-1, with D perhaps matching TRBD2 (6 bases). Per germline, CDR1 MNHEY and CDR2 SMNVEV (reference sequence). This CDR3 has 15 residues. Trimming stripped 7 bases from V and 0 bases from J, with 13 bases between. CDR3 residues: CASTPVGSSYNEQFF. The CDR3 DNA reads as TGTGCCAGCACACCCGTCGGGAGCTCCTACAATGAGCAGTTCTTC.

The CDR3, as DNA: TGTGCCAGCCGACAGAGCTCCTATGGCTACACCTTC. It encodes CASRQSSYGYTF. V is TRBV25-1 and J is TRBJ1-2; a weak D match, TRBD1 (5 bases). CDR1 is MGHDK, CDR2 SYGVNS, per germline. CDR3 size: 12 residues. Trimming removed 8 bases at V and 4 bases at J, with 11 bases between.

V is TRBV2 and J is TRBJ1-5; the match to TRBD1 covers 7 bases. V gave up 6 bases and J gave up 2 bases; unmatched junction bases: 4. Germline loops: CDR1 SNHLY, CDR2 FYNNEI. The CDR3 length is 14 residues. CDR3 sequence: CASSRQGGNQPQHF. In DNA, the CDR3 is TGTGCCAGCAGCCGACAGGGCGGCAATCAGCCCCAGCATTTT.

The V gene is TRBV6-5, the J gene TRBJ2-3, with a possible D match to TRBD2 (5 bases). This CDR3 has 15 amino acids. Trimming left V 6 bases short and J 1 base short, with 14 bases between. The V gene's germline CDR1 is MNHEY and CDR2 SVGAGI. The CDR3 bases are TGTGCCAGCAGGCTGACTGTCGGGGGCACAGATACGCAGTATTTT. It yields the protein CASRLTVGGTDTQYF.

The V call is TRBV7-6, the J call TRBJ2-7; D ambiguous. The CDR3 is 11 amino acids. Germline V gene data show CDR1 as SGHVS and CDR2 as FNYEAQ. Deletions cut 8 bases from V and 6 bases from J, with 11 bases between. This CDR3 reads CASGSVTEQYF. CDR3 sequence (DNA): TGTGCCAGCGGGTCGGTGACCGAGCAGTACTTC.